This record looks at one TCR beta chain sequence and its context. Its matching antigen is unknown. This sample is part of a study of shared clonotypes between healthy human individuals. Overall study findings and caveats: Non-shared clonotypes had lower generation probabilities than those shared by all four donors.

The naive CD8 fraction comprised CD45RO-negative cells positively selected for CCR7 and excluded terminally differentiated effector memory CD45RA+ cells. The length of the CDR3 is 15 residues. V was shortened by 4 bases and J by 8 bases, with 21 bases between the two germline ends. Germline V gene lookup returns CDR1 SGDLS and CDR2 YYNGEE. At the deep level, the assay was run. The data were produced by immunoSEQ multiplex PCR, yet TCRdb's version contains in-frame clones alone and is incomplete. Here the sample spans about 2 million clones, approximately 94% being singletons. The sequencing sample was made of naive CD8+ T cells sorted from blood. This receptor was obtained from a man between 18 and 29 years old in good health. The chain combines TRBV9 with TRBJ1-2; perhaps TRBD1 as D (5 bases). CDR3 coding DNA: TGTGCCAGCAGCTCCACCCTTTGGGGGACGGGCGGCTACACCTTC. Translating gives CASSSTLWGTGGYTF.